A single sample gave rise to the 25 T cell receptor beta chains below, sequenced in a study of blood T cell repertoires in COVID-19. Using immunoSEQ multiplex PCR, the repertoire was profiled, and TCRdb retains in-frame clones only, with some absent. This table holds 200,000 to 250,000 clones, 88% found once. Sequences were obtained from peripheral blood. The source of these receptors is a woman aged 60-70 years with acute or convalescent COVID-19.

V gene TRBV18 combines with J gene TRBJ2-2; D is possibly TRBD2 (5 bases). Germline CDR1 and CDR2: KGHSH and LQKENI. The CDR3 spans 14 residues. V was trimmed by 8 bases and J by 4 bases, leaving 14 bases between them. The DNA of the CDR3 is TGTGCCAGCACACGCGGACTTTTCACCGGGGAGCTGTTTTTT. It specifies CASTRGLFTGELFF.

This chain links TRBV4-1 with TRBJ2-7, with 9 bases matching TRBD1. The junction had 8 bases not matched to a gene; V was cut back by 0 bases and J by 5 bases. The CDR3 length is 16 residues. Germline CDR1 and CDR2: MGHRA and YSYEKL. The CDR3 coding sequence is TGCGCCAGCAGCCAAGAAAAGGGGACAGGGAAGAACGAGCAGTACTTC. It yields the protein CASSQEKGTGKNEQYF.

The genes are TRBV5-1 and TRBJ1-2, with TRBD1 as a possible D gene (6 bases). V was pared by 3 bases and J by 4 bases, with 22 bases between. Germline V gene data show CDR1 as SGHRS and CDR2 as YFSETQ. This CDR3 comprises 17 residues. In DNA form, the CDR3 reads TGCGCCAGCAGCTCCCTCTCCCCCCGGACAGCCAGCTATGGCTACACCTTC. Its translation: CASSSLSPRTASYGYTF.

The rearrangement links TRBV7-8 to TRBJ2-7, with 10 bases that match TRBD1. Trimming at V came to 5 bases and at J to 6 bases, leaving 10 bases not matched to a gene. CDR3 length: 15 amino acids. Germline V gene sequence: CDR1 SGHVS, CDR2 FQNEAQ. The CDR3 coding sequence is TGTGCCAGCAGCAGAACCGGGACAGGGGCACGCGAGCAGTACTTC. Translated, it gives CASSRTGTGAREQYF.

This chain uses TRBV30 with TRBJ1-5, with D possibly being TRBD1 (5 bases). CDR1 is GTSNPN and CDR2 is SVGIG in the germline V gene (reference sequence). Deletions cut 2 bases from V and 3 bases from J, with 8 bases between. This CDR3 has 13 amino acids. The chain's CDR3 is CAWSSRDNQPQHF. CDR3 DNA: TGTGCCTGGAGTAGCAGGGACAATCAGCCCCAGCATTTT. The variable domain in full, with the rest retrieved from reference TRBV30 and TRBJ1-5, is SQTIHQWPATLVQPVGSPLSLECTVEGTSNPNLYWYRQAAGRGLQLLFYSVGIGQISSEVPQNLSASRPQDRQFILSSKKLLLSDSGFYLCAWSSRDNQPQHFGDGTRLSIL.

The V gene is TRBV6-5, the J gene TRBJ2-7; TRBD1 matches 7 bases. The ends lost 5 bases at V and 3 bases at J; junction bases unmatched: 10. This CDR3 is built from 15 residues. Germline V lookup: CDR1 MNHEY, CDR2 SVGAGI. Here the CDR3 DNA reads TGTGCCAGCAGTAAACAGGGGTTCGGTCTCTACGAGCAGTACTTC. It codes for CASSKQGFGLYEQYF.

The chain combines TRBV6-6 with TRBJ1-1, with TRBD1 matching over 10 bases. V trimming: 4 bases; J trimming: 7 bases; junction bases outside the gene matches: 9. Looked up from germline, CDR1 is MNHNY and CDR2 is SVGAGI (reference sequence). This CDR3 is 15 amino acids long. The CDR3 spells CASSFSRQGAYEAFF. The CDR3 region has the DNA TGTGCCAGCAGTTTCTCCCGACAGGGGGCTTATGAAGCTTTCTTT.

This chain joins TRBV15 and TRBJ1-1, with D possibly TRBD1 on 6 matching bases. V shed 5 bases and J shed 7 bases, with 17 bases lying between them. The CDR3 contains 14 residues. Germline V gene lookup returns CDR1 LNHNV and CDR2 YYDKDF (reference sequence). CDR3 bases: TGTGCCACCAGCGGAGGACAGAAGACCTATGAAGCTTTCTTT. Translation gives CATSGGQKTYEAFF.

This chain uses TRBV13 with TRBJ1-6; D ambiguous. The CDR3 is 16 amino acids. Germline CDR1 reads PRHDT; CDR2 reads FYEKMQ (reference sequence). V was cut by 0 bases and J by 6 bases, with 12 bases left in between. The CDR3 region is CASSLGGGGSNSPLHF. The DNA for the CDR3 is TGTGCCAGCAGCTTAGGCGGCGGAGGTAGTAATTCACCCCTCCACTTT.

V gene TRBV10-2 combines with J gene TRBJ2-7, with 7 bases aligning to TRBD1. From germline, CDR1 is WSHSY and CDR2 SAAADI. The junction had 22 bases not matched to a gene; V was cut back by 6 bases and J by 2 bases. The CDR3 consists of 19 residues. The CDR3 protein is CASRYQDRFGRLEPYEQYF. The CDR3 DNA reads TGCGCCAGCAGGTACCAGGACAGGTTTGGACGGCTGGAACCCTACGAGCAGTACTTC.

As regards this clone: Other DNA sequences in this specimen translate into the identical CDR3. The chain uses TRBV30 and TRBJ1-3; D perhaps matches TRBD1 (6 bases). Germline lookup yields CDR1 GTSNPN and CDR2 SVGIG (reference sequence). The CDR3 has 12 residues. Trimming took off 5 bases at V and 2 bases at J, with 7 bases between the two ends. CDR3 protein: CAWGGPGNTIYF. CDR3 nucleotide sequence: TGTGCCTGGGGGGGGCCTGGAAACACCATATATTTT.

The rearrangement joins TRBV2 to TRBJ1-3; D perhaps matches TRBD1 (6 bases). From germline, CDR1 is SNHLY and CDR2 FYNNEI. CDR3 length: 14 amino acids. Trimming cost V 6 bases and J 0 bases, with 9 bases left between them. Here the CDR3 DNA reads TGTGCCAGCAGGACAGGCACCTCTGGAAACACCATATATTTT. Protein sequence: CASRTGTSGNTIYF. The variable domain in full, completed from reference TRBV2 and TRBJ1-3, reads EPEVTQTPSHQVTQMGQEVILRCVPISNHLYFYWYRQILGQKVEFLVSFYNNEISEKSEIFDDQFSVERPDGSNFTLKIRSTKLEDSAMYFCASRTGTSGNTIYFGEGSWLTVV.

The chain links TRBV3-1 (or the pseudogene TRBV3-2) to TRBJ1-1; tentatively, D is TRBD1 (5 bases). Germline assignment: CDR1 LGHDT and CDR2 YNNKEL (reference sequence). Trimming removed 1 base at V and 1 base at J, with 10 bases between. The length of the CDR3 is 15 residues. The CDR3 sequence: CASSQAGHSNTEAFF. CDR3 sequence (DNA): TGTGCCAGCAGCCAAGCCGGACACTCGAACACTGAAGCTTTCTTT.

The chain is built from TRBV7-2 and TRBJ1-1, with a weak D call TRBD1 (6 bases). The CDR3 runs 14 residues. Germline CDR1 and CDR2: SGHTA and FQGNSA. V was cut by 4 bases and J by 0 bases, with 9 bases left in between. CDR3 residues: CASSYRQVNTEAFF. CDR3 bases: TGTGCCAGCAGCTATCGACAGGTGAACACTGAAGCTTTCTTT.

This clone came up once. The chain combines TRBV3-1 (or the pseudogene TRBV3-2) with TRBJ1-2; no clear D gene. V dropped 4 bases and J dropped 3 bases, with 15 bases sitting between them. The CDR3 length is 15 residues. Germline V gene data show CDR1 as LGHDT and CDR2 as YNNKEL (reference sequence). CDR3 coding DNA: TGTGCCAGCAGCCTCGCCCGGACGGACTACTATGGCTACACCTTC. It yields the protein CASSLARTDYYGYTF.

The V gene is TRBV3-1 (or the pseudogene TRBV3-2), the J gene TRBJ1-2; D unresolved. The V gene lost 3 bases and the J gene lost 6 bases, with 11 bases spanning the gap. The CDR3 spans 13 residues. Germline V gene data show CDR1 as LGHDT and CDR2 as YNNKEL (reference sequence). The CDR3 DNA sequence: TGTGCCAGCAGCCACCGACAAACAGATGGCTACACCTTC. It translates to CASSHRQTDGYTF.

The V gene is TRBV5-8, the J gene TRBJ1-6; D possibly corresponds to TRBD1 (6 bases). The CDR3 is 15 residues long. V was shortened by 6 bases and J by 9 bases, with 19 bases between the two germline ends. CDR1 is SGHTS, CDR2 YDEGEE, per germline. CDR3: CASTSGRGAGSPLHF. The CDR3 DNA reads TGTGCCAGCACCTCCGGGAGGGGGGCTGGTTCACCCCTCCACTTT.

This chain links TRBV11-2 with TRBJ1-2; a possible D gene is TRBD1 (5 bases). The CDR3 sequence is 13 residues long. Germline loops: CDR1 SGHAT, CDR2 FQNNGV. Trimming shortened V by 4 bases and J by 1 base, and 7 bases separated the two germline ends. Written as DNA, the CDR3 is TGTGCCAGCAGCTCAGGGATTAACTATGGCTACACCTTC. This gives the protein CASSSGINYGYTF.

This chain connects TRBV27 to TRBJ1-5, with 10 bases identical to TRBD1. The J segment lost 8 bases and the V segment lost 5 bases, leaving 9 bases of the junction unmatched. The germline CDR1 and CDR2 sequences are MNHEY and SMNVEV (reference sequence). This CDR3 spans 15 amino acids. The CDR3 sequence: CASSSFGQGVEPQHF. Here the CDR3 DNA reads TGTGCCAGCAGTAGCTTCGGACAGGGGGTCGAGCCCCAGCATTTT.

The CDR3 loop is CASSPHLGQGREKLFF. The CDR3 DNA sequence: TGTGCCAGCAGCCCTCATCTGGGACAGGGAAGAGAAAAACTGTTTTTT. The V call is TRBV7-9, the J call TRBJ1-4; 9 bases map to TRBD1. The CDR3 totals 16 residues. CDR1 and CDR2 (germline): SEHNR, FQNEAQ (reference sequence). With 5 bases clipped from V and 8 bases from J, the junction kept 12 bases outside the gene matches.

The chain couples TRBV29-1 to TRBJ1-3, with 8 nucleotides matching TRBD1. The CDR3 is 15 amino acids. The V gene end was trimmed by 5 bases and the J gene end by 3 bases; junction bases not matched to a gene: 9. Per germline, CDR1 SQVTM and CDR2 ANQGSEA. CDR3 sequence reads: CSVSPTGESGNTIYF. The CDR3 region has the DNA TGCAGCGTTTCTCCGACAGGGGAAAGTGGAAACACCATATATTTT.

V gene TRBV7-2 combines with J gene TRBJ2-1, with D possibly TRBD2 on 6 matching bases. This CDR3 has 12 amino acids. V lost 5 bases, J lost 9 bases, and 11 bases lay in between. CDR1 and CDR2 from the germline V gene are SGHTA and FQGNSA. CDR3 nucleotides: TGTGCCAGCAGCCAGGACTATTTTGAGCAGTTCTTC. Protein product: CASSQDYFEQFF. Combining the CDR3 with reference TRBV7-2 and TRBJ2-1 gives the whole variable domain GAGVSQSPSNKVTEKGKDVELRCDPISGHTALYWYRQSLGQGLEFLIYFQGNSAPDKSGLPSDRFSAERTGGSVSTLTIQRTQQEDSAVYLCASSQDYFEQFFGPGTRLTVL.

The chain combines TRBV11-2 with TRBJ2-7; D possibly corresponds to TRBD1 (5 bases). Trimming stripped 6 bases from V and 2 bases from J, with 14 bases between. This CDR3 region has 14 residues. The V gene's germline CDR1 is SGHAT and CDR2 FQNNGV. CDR3 in DNA: TGTGCCAGCAGTAGGGGCAGGGTGGCCTACGAGCAGTACTTC. The encoded protein is CASSRGRVAYEQYF.

V usage is TRBV6-6 and J usage is TRBJ1-4; weak D call: TRBD1 (6 bases). The V end lost 6 bases, the J end lost 4 bases, and 12 bases lay between the germline ends. This CDR3 has 14 residues. CDR1 is MNHNY and CDR2 is SVGAGI in the germline V gene (reference sequence). The CDR3 reads CASRTTGDNEKLFF. For the CDR3, the DNA is TGTGCCAGCAGGACGACAGGTGATAATGAAAAACTGTTTTTT.

V is TRBV19 and J is TRBJ2-1, with 7 positions matching TRBD1. This CDR3 spans 15 amino acids. V was pared by 4 bases and J by 5 bases, with 8 bases of the junction left unmatched. Germline loops: CDR1 LNHDA, CDR2 SQIVND (reference sequence). The CDR3 DNA reads TGTGCCAGTAGTAAAAGGGGGCCCGGGGACAATGAGCAGTTCTTC. It yields the protein CASSKRGPGDNEQFF.